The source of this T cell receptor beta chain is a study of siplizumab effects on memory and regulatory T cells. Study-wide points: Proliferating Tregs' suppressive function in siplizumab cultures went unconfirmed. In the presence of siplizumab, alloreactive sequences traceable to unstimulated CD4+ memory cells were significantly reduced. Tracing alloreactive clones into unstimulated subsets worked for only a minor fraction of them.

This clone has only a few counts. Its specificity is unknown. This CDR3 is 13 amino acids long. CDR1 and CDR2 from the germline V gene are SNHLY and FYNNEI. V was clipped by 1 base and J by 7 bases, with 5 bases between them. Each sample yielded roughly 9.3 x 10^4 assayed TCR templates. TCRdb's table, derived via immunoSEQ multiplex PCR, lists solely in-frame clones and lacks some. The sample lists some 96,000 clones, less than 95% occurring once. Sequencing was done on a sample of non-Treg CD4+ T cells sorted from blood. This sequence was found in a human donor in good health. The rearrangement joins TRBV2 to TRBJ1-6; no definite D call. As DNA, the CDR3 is TGTGCCAGCAGTGAAGGAGGAAATTCACCCCTCCACTTT. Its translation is CASSEGGNSPLHF. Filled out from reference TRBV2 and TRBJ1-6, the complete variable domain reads EPEVTQTPSHQVTQMGQEVILRCVPISNHLYFYWYRQILGQKVEFLVSFYNNEISEKSEIFDDQFSVERPDGSNFTLKIRSTKLEDSAMYFCASSEGGNSPLHFGNGTRLTVT.